This T cell receptor (beta chain) was sequenced during a study of cytomegalovirus exposure and HLA in healthy donors. The primer mix had 60 Vbeta and 13 Jbeta primers. Assay: immunoSEQ multiplex PCR; the TCRdb copy retains only in-frame clones and omits some. The table lists approximately 76,000 clones, under 85% of them singletons, with roughly a sixth in the top ten. The TCR comes from a woman in her thirties or forties in good health and CMV-seropositive. Sample: PBMCs.

CDR3 DNA sequence: TGTGCCAGCAGCTTACGCGGGGACACTGAAGCTTTCTTT. Protein product: CASSLRGDTEAFF. The genes are TRBV7-7 and TRBJ1-1, with no clear D. Germline V CDR1 and CDR2: SSHAT, FNYEAQ (reference sequence). V lost 2 bases to trimming and J lost 3 bases, with 7 bases between them. This CDR3 is 13 amino acids long. Based on the CDR3 plus reference TRBV7-7 and TRBJ1-1, the full variable domain is GAGVSQSPRYKVTKRGQDVTLRCDPISSHATLYWYQQALGQGPEFLTYFNYEAQPDKSGLPSDRFSAERPEGSISTLTIQRTEQRDSAMYRCASSLRGDTEAFFGQGTRLTVV.